This TCR beta chain was sequenced for a study of PD-1 blockade in classical Hodgkin lymphoma. Per the germline V gene, CDR1 is SNHLY and CDR2 is FYNNEI. Trimming took 6 bases from V and 8 from J, leaving 19 bases between them. The CDR3 is made up of 14 amino acids. As regards this clone: Its antigen remains unknown.

The study's findings and limits: Patients excluded were those beginning nivolumab under 1 year after ASCT. Complete responders possessed baseline diversity comparable to newly diagnosed patients. CD4+ TCR diversity, unlike CD8+, rose significantly by C4D1.

The assay was immunoSEQ multiplex PCR, and TCRdb's table has in-frame clones only and misses some. Counted here are tens of thousands of clones, 93% occurring once; the ten biggest clones make up roughly 8%. Each of the patients experienced relapse following autologous stem cell transplantation, and their brentuximab vedotin exposure differed. Relapsed/refractory classical Hodgkin lymphoma patients had complete, partial or progressive responses. The V call is TRBV2, the J call TRBJ1-2, with no clear D. This TCR came from a human donor with classical Hodgkin lymphoma. The sequences come from peripheral blood mononuclear cells (PBMCs), collected at baseline. This CDR3 is CASRGDDWLYGYTF. The CDR3 DNA sequence: TGTGCCAGCAGGGGTGATGATTGGCTATACGGCTACACCTTC. Together with reference TRBV2 and TRBJ1-2, the CDR3 gives the full variable domain: EPEVTQTPSHQVTQMGQEVILRCVPISNHLYFYWYRQILGQKVEFLVSFYNNEISEKSEIFDDQFSVERPDGSNFTLKIRSTKLEDSAMYFCASRGDDWLYGYTFGSGTRLTVV.